This T cell receptor beta chain was identified in a study of OX40 agonist ivuxolimab in advanced cancers. The CDR3 spans 14 residues. The ends were cut back, 6 bases at V and 8 bases at J, with 17 bases in the middle. The germline CDR1 and CDR2 sequences are SGHRS and YFSETQ. Data came from immunoSEQ multiplex PCR; TCRdb stores just in-frame clones and leaves some out. Of fewer than 80,000 clones listed, 85% were seen once; the top ten hold approximately 3.8%. The TCR sequence derives from an adult with an advanced solid tumor such as melanoma, head and neck, liver or kidney cancer. The chain combines TRBV5-1 with TRBJ2-2, with no clear D. Here the sequenced sample was CD4+ or CD8+ T cells sorted from blood, taken in a trial of the OX40 agonist ivuxolimab. CDR3 sequence: CASNIETPQGELFF. As DNA, the CDR3 is TGCGCCAGCAATATAGAAACCCCACAGGGGGAGCTGTTTTTT.